This T cell receptor (beta chain) comes out of a study of blood T cell repertoires in COVID-19. The protocol was immunoSEQ multiplex PCR, while the TCRdb copy is restricted to in-frame clones and leaves out a portion. Here the sample spans about 130,000 clones, approximately 80% being singletons. The CDR3 covers 14 residues. Germline values: CDR1 LGHNA, CDR2 YNFKEQ. V was clipped by 3 bases and J by 0 bases, with 6 bases between them. Sequenced sample: peripheral blood. The sequence derives from a man aged 65 to 85 with acute or convalescent COVID-19. The chain has TRBV4-2 and TRBJ1-5, with D perhaps matching TRBD1 (5 bases). CDR3 sequence reads: CASSQDNSNQPQHF. The CDR3 DNA reads as TGTGCCAGCAGCCAGGACAATAGCAATCAGCCCCAGCATTTT.